Listed below are T cell receptor beta chains from one sample, sequenced in a study of spatial heterogeneity in lung cancer. Each CDR3 protein gets one entry after TCRdb re-called the 5' RACE reads with MiXCR. This sample carries around 9,300 distinct CDR3 sequences, roughly 5.5% of them seen once, and the ten largest clones take around a quarter. Sample: lung tumor tissue, taken at surgery. The origin of the receptors is a female donor with early-stage non-small cell lung cancer. Both conserved end residues are part of each CDR3. A D gene is named only where the DNA matches it firmly. Expanded clones get a size class; other rows say once, few or many, or leave the size out.

J gene	D gene	clone size	CDR3 length	V gene	CDR3 DNA	CDR3 protein
TRBJ2-1	NA	many	18	TRBV19	TGTGCCAGTAGTATATCCACCCTCAAGGGGGGGGCCGAGAATGAGCAGTTCTTC	CASSISTLKGGAENEQFF
TRBJ2-1	TRBD1	NA	12	TRBV7-2	TGTGCCAGCAGCGCGCCAGGGGGTGAGCAGTTCTTC	CASSAPGGEQFF
TRBJ2-5	NA	many	14	TRBV19	TGTGCCAGTACCACAATCCGTTACCAAGAGACCCAGTACTTC	CASTTIRYQETQYF
TRBJ2-2	NA	large	16	TRBV20-1	TGCAGTGCTAGAGTTGCGGGATCCGCGAACACCGGGGAGCTGTTTTTT	CSARVAGSANTGELFF
TRBJ2-7	TRBD2	many	15	TRBV6-2/TRBV6-3	TGTGCCAGCGGGTTTTCTAGCGGTTCTTACGGGGAGCAGTACTTC	CASGFSSGSYGEQYF
TRBJ2-6	NA	many	15	TRBV11-1	TGTGCCAGCAGCTTACCGGGCGCTGGGGCCAACGTCCTGACTTTC	CASSLPGAGANVLTF
TRBJ1-1	NA	many	14	TRBV6-5	TGTGCCAGCAGTTACTCGGACAGACGGACTGAAGCTTTCTTT	CASSYSDRRTEAFF
TRBJ2-7	NA	many	14	TRBV15	TGTGCCACCAGCAGCGGGGTAGCCGTGCGGGAGCAGTACTTC	CATSSGVAVREQYF
TRBJ2-6	TRBD1	medium-sized	18	TRBV6-1	TGTGCCAGCAGTCCCAGACAGGGGGCGATGTCTGGGGCCAACGTCCTGACTTTC	CASSPRQGAMSGANVLTF
TRBJ2-7	NA	NA	13	TRBV7-9	TGTGCCAGCAGCTTCGGGGTTATGGGCGAGCAGTACTTC	CASSFGVMGEQYF
TRBJ1-2	NA	medium-sized	13	TRBV5-8	TGTGCCAGCAGCTTGCTAAACAACTATGGCTACACCTTC	CASSLLNNYGYTF
TRBJ2-7	NA	many	14	TRBV7-2	TGTGCCAGCACCTTCCCGGGGCTATCCTACGAGCAGTACTTC	CASTFPGLSYEQYF
TRBJ2-3	NA	many	12	TRBV2	TGTGCCAGCAGAAGCGGCACAGATACGCAGTATTTT	CASRSGTDTQYF
TRBJ2-5	NA	many	12	TRBV12-3/TRBV12-4	TGTGCCAGCAGTAAACCGGACGGGACCCAGTACTTC	CASSKPDGTQYF
TRBJ1-6	TRBD1	many	15	TRBV10-3	TGTGCCATCAGAGACAGGGGTCCCTATAATTCACCCCTCCACTTT	CAIRDRGPYNSPLHF
TRBJ2-4	NA	many	12	TRBV7-2	TGTGCCAGCAGCTTCGGAGAAAACATTCAGTACTTC	CASSFGENIQYF
TRBJ1-1	NA	NA	14	TRBV6-1	TGTGCCAGCAGTGACGGCGATTGGGGAGTTGAGGCTTTCTTT	CASSDGDWGVEAFF
TRBJ2-3	NA	few	9	TRBV7-2	TGTGCCGGGGCGGATACGCAGTATTTT	CAGADTQYF
TRBJ1-6	NA	many	15	TRBV12-3/TRBV12-4	TGTGCCAGCAGTTTAGCGGGGACCGGAGATTCACCCCTCCACTTT	CASSLAGTGDSPLHF
TRBJ2-7	TRBD2	many	13	TRBV20-1	TGCAGTGCCCAGACTAGCGGAACCTACGAGCAGTACTTC	CSAQTSGTYEQYF
TRBJ1-6	NA	many	13	TRBV30	TGTGCCTGGAGGCCCCAGGGGTTTTCACCCCTCCACTTT	CAWRPQGFSPLHF
TRBJ1-1	NA	medium-sized	13	TRBV30	TGTGCCTGGAGGGGCTCGGTAGACACTGAAGCTTTCTTT	CAWRGSVDTEAFF
TRBJ1-1	NA	few	14	TRBV11-2	TGTGCCAGCAGCTTAGTATCCCGGAACACTGAAGCTTTCTTT	CASSLVSRNTEAFF
TRBJ2-3	NA	many	12	TRBV20-1	TGCAGTGCCCCGGGTCGCACAGATACGCAGTATTTT	CSAPGRTDTQYF
TRBJ2-5	NA	many	13	TRBV7-3	TGTGCCAGCAGCTTAGGGGTCGGGGTGGCCCAGTACTTC	CASSLGVGVAQYF
TRBJ2-3	TRBD2	many	14	TRBV19	TGTGCCACCCAGCCGGGAGGGTGGGCAGATACGCAGTATTTT	CATQPGGWADTQYF
TRBJ2-1	NA	NA	14	TRBV5-5	TGTGCCAGCAGCTTGGGAGCAGCCTACAATGAGCAGTTCTTC	CASSLGAAYNEQFF
TRBJ2-5	TRBD1	medium-sized	15	TRBV6-6	TGTGCCAGCAGTTACCGACAGGGATTCCAAGAGACCCAGTACTTC	CASSYRQGFQETQYF
TRBJ1-3	TRBD1	many	16	TRBV5-5	TGTGCCAGCGCCTGGGACAGGGGTAGCTCTGGAAACACCATATATTTT	CASAWDRGSSGNTIYF
TRBJ2-7	TRBD1	large	16	TRBV4-1	TGCGCCAGCAGCCAAGAAAACAGGGGGGATTCCTACGAGCAGTACTTC	CASSQENRGDSYEQYF
TRBJ2-5	TRBD2	many	12	TRBV11-2	TGTGCCAGCAGCTCACCCGGGGGGGCCCAGTACTTC	CASSSPGGAQYF
TRBJ2-3	NA	many	16	TRBV4-3	TGCGCCAGCAGCCAAGACGGCCCTAGCGGCACAGATACGCAGTATTTT	CASSQDGPSGTDTQYF
TRBJ2-1	NA	many	14	TRBV29-1	TGCAGCGCCCCGGGACCGAAGGGCTACAATGAGCAGTTCTTC	CSAPGPKGYNEQFF
TRBJ1-1	NA	many	16	TRBV9	TGTGCCAGCAGCCCGGGGGTAGGGCAGGGGAACACTGAAGCTTTCTTT	CASSPGVGQGNTEAFF
TRBJ2-3	TRBD1	NA	13	TRBV2	TGTGCCAGCAGCCGGGGACAGGCGCGTGAGCAGTATTTT	CASSRGQAREQYF
TRBJ2-3	NA	many	15	TRBV7-6	TGTGCCAGCAGCCAACAGGCATTAAGCACAGATACGCAGTATTTT	CASSQQALSTDTQYF
TRBJ1-6	NA	many	16	TRBV5-8	TGTGCCAGCAGCTTGGAGTTAGGGACGACACTTTCACCCCTCCACTTT	CASSLELGTTLSPLHF
TRBJ2-3	TRBD1	few	16	TRBV2	TGTGCCAGCAGGGCCGGGACAGCAGAAAGGGTAGATACGCAGTATTTT	CASRAGTAERVDTQYF
TRBJ1-2	TRBD1	NA	15	TRBV5-1	TGCGCCAGCAGCTTGGAGCTGGGACAGAACTATGGCTACACCTTC	CASSLELGQNYGYTF
TRBJ2-4	NA	large	15	TRBV20-1	TGCAGTGCTAGGGACAGCGGGGTAGCCAAAAACATTCAGTACTTC	CSARDSGVAKNIQYF
TRBJ2-7	NA	few	13	TRBV12-3/TRBV12-4	TGTGCCAGCAGTTTGTCGGCTTCCTACGAGCAGTACTTC	CASSLSASYEQYF
TRBJ2-2	NA	many	13	TRBV27	TGTGCCAGCAGTAGAAGAGACACCGGGGAGCTGTTTTTT	CASSRRDTGELFF
TRBJ2-5	NA	many	14	TRBV6-5	TGTGCCAGCAGTTATATCGGGACCGGGGAGACCCAGTACTTC	CASSYIGTGETQYF
TRBJ2-3	TRBD1	many	13	TRBV7-7	TGTGCCAGCAGTGAGACAGGGTCAGATACGCAGTATTTT	CASSETGSDTQYF
TRBJ1-2	NA	few	15	TRBV7-9	TGTGCCAGCAGCCCCCCGGGGCTAGCTAACTATGGCTACACCTTC	CASSPPGLANYGYTF
TRBJ1-2	NA	many	17	TRBV4-2	TGTGCCAGCAGCCAAGTTTCTTCGCGTACAGGGAAATCGGGCTACACCTTC	CASSQVSSRTGKSGYTF
TRBJ1-1	NA	NA	17	TRBV18	TGTGCCAGCTCACACCGTATCCTACCTACAGGGAACACTGAAGCTTTCTTT	CASSHRILPTGNTEAFF
TRBJ2-5	TRBD1	many	16	TRBV4-3	TGCGCCAGCAGCCAAGCCCTATTGGGACAGCAAGAGACCCAGTACTTC	CASSQALLGQQETQYF
TRBJ2-3	NA	many	16	TRBV6-5	TGTGCCAGCAGTTACTCCCGGGTACCCACCACAGATACGCAGTATTTT	CASSYSRVPTTDTQYF
TRBJ2-7	NA	NA	13	TRBV29-1	TGCAGCGTTGGTGCGTTCGGAGAGGAATTCAGGTACTTC	CSVGAFGEEFRYF
TRBJ1-6	NA	many	18	TRBV6-6	TGTGCCAGCAGTTACTCCGGGCCTGGGGGTTTCTATAATTCACCCCTCCACTTT	CASSYSGPGGFYNSPLHF
TRBJ1-2	NA	many	13	TRBV6-1	TGTGCCAGCAGTCCCAGGGGTGGGCGCGGCTACACCTTC	CASSPRGGRGYTF
TRBJ1-3	NA	NA	13	TRBV7-9	TGTGCCAGCAGCTTAGTAGTAGTTGGGACCATATATTTT	CASSLVVVGTIYF
TRBJ2-2	TRBD2	medium-sized	16	TRBV5-1	TGCGCCAGCAGCTGGGGAGGACTAGTAGGCGCCGGGGAGCTGTTTTTT	CASSWGGLVGAGELFF
TRBJ2-7	NA	many	12	TRBV30	TGTGCCTGGAGCAGGGGACCCTACGAGCAGTACTTC	CAWSRGPYEQYF